Listed here is a single TCR beta chain. This sample was included in a study of technical replicates of blood from several donors. Losses at the gene ends were 3 bases for V and 2 bases for J; bases not matched to a gene: 2. The germline gives CDR1 SGHRS, CDR2 YFSETQ. The CDR3 length is 14 residues. Assay used: immunoSEQ multiplex PCR; TCRdb lists only in-frame clones, some missing. Among approximately 59,000 clones, around 87% were seen once, and the ten largest hold approximately 4.8%. This chain connects TRBV5-1 to TRBJ2-5, with 9 nucleotides matching TRBD2. The sequencing input was PBMCs. The source of this sequence is a human donor in good health. Some clones in this sample may be carry-over from other donors' samples. The DNA for the CDR3 is TGCGCCAGCAGCTGGGCGGGGGGGCAAGAGACCCAGTACTTC. Its translation is CASSWAGGQETQYF.